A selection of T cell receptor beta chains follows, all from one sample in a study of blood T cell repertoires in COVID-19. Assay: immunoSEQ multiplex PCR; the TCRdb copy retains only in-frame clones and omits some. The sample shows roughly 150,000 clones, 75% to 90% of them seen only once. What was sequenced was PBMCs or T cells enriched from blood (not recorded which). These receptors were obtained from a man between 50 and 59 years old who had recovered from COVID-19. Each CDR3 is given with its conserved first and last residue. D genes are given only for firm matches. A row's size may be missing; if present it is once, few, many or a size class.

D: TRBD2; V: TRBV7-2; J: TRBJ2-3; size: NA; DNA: TGTGCCAGCAGCTCGAAGACTAGCGCACCAAAGGGCGATACGCAGTATTTT; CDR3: CASSSKTSAPKGDTQYF
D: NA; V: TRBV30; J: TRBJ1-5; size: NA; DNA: TGTGCCTGGAGTGGCCAGGATCAGCCCCAGCATTTT; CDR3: CAWSGQDQPQHF
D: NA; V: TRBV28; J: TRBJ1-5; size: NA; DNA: TGTGCCAGCAGTTCGACACGGCCCCAGCATTTT; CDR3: CASSSTRPQHF
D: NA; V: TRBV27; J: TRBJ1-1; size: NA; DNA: TGTGCCAGCAGTTTCTGGGGGCAAACTGAAGCTTTCTTT; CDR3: CASSFWGQTEAFF
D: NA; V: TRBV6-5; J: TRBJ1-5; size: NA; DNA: TGTGCCAGCAGTTACGGGGCAGATAATCAGCCCCAGCATTTT; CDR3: CASSYGADNQPQHF
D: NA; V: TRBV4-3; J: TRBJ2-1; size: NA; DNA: TGCGCCAGCAGTTTACACGGAGGGGACGGGAATGAGCAGTTCTTC; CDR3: CASSLHGGDGNEQFF
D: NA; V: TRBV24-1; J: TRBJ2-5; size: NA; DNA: TGTGCCACCAGTGCGAGCGCTCAAGAGACCCAGTACTTC; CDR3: CATSASAQETQYF
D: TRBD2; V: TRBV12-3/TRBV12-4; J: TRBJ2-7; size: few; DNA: TGTGCCAGCACCGGGAGGAGCTCCTACGAGCAGTACTTC; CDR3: CASTGRSSYEQYF
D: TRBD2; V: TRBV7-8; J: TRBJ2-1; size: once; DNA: TGTGCCAGCAGCAAAACAGGACTAGCGGGAGGTAATGAGCAGTTCTTC; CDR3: CASSKTGLAGGNEQFF
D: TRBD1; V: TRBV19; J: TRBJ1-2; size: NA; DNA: TGTGCTTCACCCTCGGGGACAGGGGAAAATAAGGATGGCTACACCTTC; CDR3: CASPSGTGENKDGYTF
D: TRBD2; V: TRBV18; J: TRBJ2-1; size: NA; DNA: TGTGCCAGCTCACCAGTGGCGGGGGGGATCAATGAGCAGTTCTTC; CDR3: CASSPVAGGINEQFF
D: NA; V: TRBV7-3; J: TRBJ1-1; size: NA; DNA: TGTGCCAGCAGCTTAGCGGGGGCGAACACTGAAGCTTTCTTT; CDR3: CASSLAGANTEAFF
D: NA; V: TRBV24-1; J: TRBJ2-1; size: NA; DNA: TGTGCCACCAGTGATGCTGGACTCCCCAATGAGCAGTTCTTC; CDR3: CATSDAGLPNEQFF
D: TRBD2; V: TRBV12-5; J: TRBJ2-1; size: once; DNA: TGTGCTAGTGGTTTGGTACGCGGTAGCGGGATAGAAAATGAGCAGTTCTTC; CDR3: CASGLVRGSGIENEQFF
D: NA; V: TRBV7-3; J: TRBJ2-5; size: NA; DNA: TGTGCCAGCAGCCAGACAGTCCGAGAGACCCAGTACTTC; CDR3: CASSQTVRETQYF
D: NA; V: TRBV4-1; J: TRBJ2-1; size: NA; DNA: TGCGCCAGCAGCCAAGCTATCGCGGGAAGTCACAATGAGCAGTTCTTC; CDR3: CASSQAIAGSHNEQFF
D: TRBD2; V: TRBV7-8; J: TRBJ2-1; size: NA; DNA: TGTGCCAGCAGCCGACGGATGACTAGCGGGGGAGGTAATGAGCAGTTCTTC; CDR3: CASSRRMTSGGGNEQFF
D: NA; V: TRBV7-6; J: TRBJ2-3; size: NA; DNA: TGTGCCAGCAGCTTAGGGGGGCCTCCCACAGATACGCAGTATTTT; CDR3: CASSLGGPPTDTQYF
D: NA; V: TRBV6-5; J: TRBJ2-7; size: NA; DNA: TGTGCCAGCAGTTCCGAAACAGGATCCTACGAGCAGTACTTC; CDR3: CASSSETGSYEQYF
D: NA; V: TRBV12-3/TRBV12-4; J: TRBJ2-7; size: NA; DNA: TGTGCCAGCAGCGAGGACACTCCCTACGAGCAGTACTTC; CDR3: CASSEDTPYEQYF
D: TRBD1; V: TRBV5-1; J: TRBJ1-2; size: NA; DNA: TGCGCCAGCAGCTCCGAAAGGGGACAGGGGGCAGATGGCTACACCTTC; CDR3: CASSSERGQGADGYTF